This TCR beta chain was sequenced in a study of T cells after yellow fever vaccination (dated by TCRdb to between 2018 and 2021). Notes on the research overall: Libraries from fractions with low cell numbers were prepared with the SMART-Seq v4 Ultra Low Input RNA kit. Bulk TCR alpha and beta repertoires were sequenced longitudinally to track T-cell clones before and after primary and booster YFV17D yellow fever vaccination. The cohort comprised two healthy male donors, one aged 18 to 30 and one aged 30 to 39 years. Blood was collected at multiple timepoints before and after primary and secondary immunization, and bulk PBMC replicates and cell subsets were isolated.

Broad study findings and their caveats: A small fraction of clonotypes appeared in both the CD4 and CD8 compartments, likely as a result of convergent recombination. The secondary T-cell response was found to be weaker but faster than the primary response, with a peak reached on day 5 rather than on day 15. After the booster, most clones that had expanded after primary vaccination were detected again (around 95% of CD4 and around nine tenths of CD8), suggesting broad maintenance of memory. Computational filtering was needed because FACS-sorted repertoires could contain abundant contaminating clonotypes from the bulk population. Because only a couple of donors were included in the study, the extent to which the findings can be generalized is limited.

On this clonotype itself: No per-base quality is available; no much larger clone lies one base away.

TCR cDNA was made using 5'RACE template switching, a step that added a universal primer site and unique molecular identifiers. cDNA synthesis was primed from both the TCR alpha and TCR beta constant segments. Libraries were amplified in two PCR steps, with sample barcodes and sequencing adapters added in the second step. Libraries were sequenced on Illumina HiSeq 2500 (2x100 bp) or NovaSeq (2x150 bp). Processing in the source paper ran as follows. Demultiplexing of reads and collapsing into UMI consensus sequences were performed with MIGEC, and V(D)J alignment was carried out with MiXCR. Using edgeR on replicate PBMC samples, clonotypes were called vaccine-responding if FDR was below 0.01 and the log2 fold change was above 5 up to day 15. Each bulk clonotype was labeled CD4 or CD8 based on which sequenced repertoire, CD4 or CD8, contained the clonotype at higher abundance. Clonotypes enriched at least 10-fold in dextramer-positive over dextramer-negative fractions were defined as NS4B-specific, and CD4-biased clonotypes were excluded. Through fastp at Q25 and MiXCR, TCRdb rebuilt clones from the public reads, retaining in-frame beta chains. For every CDR3 protein sequence, its rows merge into one entry that carries the most common genes and DNA. The V and J calls here are based on TCRdb, not the publication. The sample table shows some 96,000 distinct CDR3 sequences, and about 8.4% are seen once. Jointly, the top ten make up around 16% of the sample.

The junction carries 4 bases between V and J, which are trimmed by 0 bases and 4 bases respectively. CDR1 SEHNR and CDR2 FQNEAQ are derived from the germline V gene (reference sequence). The CDR3 covers 13 residues, taking in both the cysteine and the phenylalanine. Only CDR3 DNA is held: 39 bases, read in frame from base 1. The sample's treatment or condition label, decoded: live attenuated yellow fever vaccine strain. PBMCs were isolated from peripheral blood using a standard Ficoll-Paque protocol. With anti-CD3 and anti-CD8 staining plus a dextramer loaded with the yellow fever NS4B epitope peptide, the researchers sorted epitope-specific CD8 T cells. TriZol was used to extract RNA from bulk PBMCs, from CD4 and CD8 fractions, and from dextramer-positive and dextramer-negative fractions.

The sequenced sample was CD8+ T cells not binding an NS4B(214-222) dextramer, sorted from PBMCs, obtained less than 16 days after the first yellow fever vaccination. Reading the label with the study, this specimen's cell subset or site is: NS4B epitope dextramer-negative CD8 T cells. The TCR originated in a man between 18 and 29 years old who received the YFV17D yellow fever vaccine. The rearranged chain carries TRBV7-9 and TRBJ1-5, with no reliable assignment of the D segment. The CDR3 amino acid sequence is: CASSLAWNQPQHF. The nucleotide sequence is given as TGTGCCAGCAGCTTAGCGTGGAATCAGCCCCAGCATTTT.